This TCR beta chain was retrieved from a study of blood T cell repertoires in COVID-19. For the study at large: Samples taken during acute and convalescent COVID-19 were collected in the United States, Italy and Spain. Nucleic acid was either cDNA or gDNA, and it came from T cells, B-cell-depleted T cells, or PBMCs.

Enrolment of Seattle patients took place during active infection, and they were followed longitudinally. Authors' analysis steps: Estimates of nucleated cell counts were drawn from the amplification of reference gene primers. TCRdb's copy holds only in-frame clones and misses some; the assay was immunoSEQ multiplex PCR. That table furnishes V, J and clone size, whereas the DNA furnished D and trimming. The table has approximately 260,000 clones, about 87% seen once. In germline, CDR1 is SGHRS, CDR2 YFSETQ. CDR3 length: 12 amino acids. V dropped 0 bases and J dropped 7 bases, with 7 bases sitting between them.

V usage is TRBV5-1 and J usage is TRBJ1-1; D ambiguous. This TCR was recovered from a woman between 70 and 85 years old with COVID-19, enrolled during active disease. Input material: peripheral blood. CDR3 sequence: CASSLAGYEAFF. The CDR3 DNA reads TGCGCCAGCAGCTTGGCCGGGTATGAAGCTTTCTTT.